This section outlines one TCR beta chain sequence together with its context. The sample belongs to a study of T-cell reconstitution after alpha-beta-depleted transplantation in children. V was clipped by 2 bases and J by 3 bases, with 10 bases between them. Per germline, CDR1 KGHSH and CDR2 LQKENI. The length of the CDR3 is 14 residues. Unique molecular identifiers were used in preparing the TCRbeta library. TCRdb itself ran the PCR reads through MiXCR, one entry per CDR3 protein. The sample consists of 450,000 to 600,000 distinct CDR3 sequences, approximately 20% of them appearing once. Sequenced here: PBMCs from the stem cell graft donor, sampled from the stem cell graft. The TCR sequence derives from a human donor who donated a stem cell graft to a child with acute lymphoblastic leukemia. V and J are TRBV18 and TRBJ1-2, with D hard to call. The CDR3 sequence: CASSPFDNYYGYTF. As DNA, the CDR3 is TGTGCCAGCTCACCATTCGACAATTACTATGGCTACACCTTC.